These 28 T cell receptor beta chains were all obtained from the same sample, sequenced in a study of cytomegalovirus exposure and HLA in healthy donors. This PCR relied on a set of 60 Vbeta primers and 13 Jbeta primers. Sequencing used immunoSEQ multiplex PCR; TCRdb keeps in-frame clones, though not all of them. The sample shows 150,000 or so clones, around four fifths of them seen only once. Sequencing input: PBMCs. All receptors come from a male donor in good health and CMV-seronegative.

The CDR3 DNA reads TGTGCCAGCAGCTGGGGGGACGGATCCTCTGGAAACACCATATATTTT. Residues: CASSWGDGSSGNTIYF. This chain joins TRBV7-2 and TRBJ1-3; D may be TRBD1 (5 bases). The CDR3 consists of 16 residues. V was cut by 4 bases and J by 0 bases, with 13 bases left in between. Germline V lookup: CDR1 SGHTA, CDR2 FQGNSA.

The gene calls are TRBV28 and TRBJ2-2, with no clear D. Trimming removed 7 bases from V and 5 bases from J, with 8 bases in between. Germline assignment: CDR1 MDHEN and CDR2 SYDVKM. The CDR3 is 12 amino acids. Written as DNA, the CDR3 is TGTGCCAGCACTCCCCTTACCGGGGAGCTGTTTTTT. Translating it yields CASTPLTGELFF.

The chain combines TRBV27 with TRBJ2-1; 13 nucleotides line up with TRBD2. Looked up from germline, CDR1 is MNHEY and CDR2 is SMNVEV (reference sequence). After removal of 6 bases from V and 3 bases from J, the junction contained 5 bases not matched to a gene. The CDR3 covers 16 residues. For the CDR3, the DNA is TGTGCCAGCAGCGATGGACTAGCGGGAGTCTACAATGAGCAGTTCTTC. Amino acids: CASSDGLAGVYNEQFF.

The chain links TRBV9 to TRBJ2-7; D is uncertain. CDR3 length: 14 amino acids. V was shortened by 3 bases and J by 2 bases, with 12 bases between the two germline ends. CDR1 is SGDLS, CDR2 YYNGEE, per germline. The CDR3 loop is CASSGRLDAYEQYF. DNA for the CDR3: TGTGCCAGCAGCGGGCGACTGGATGCCTACGAGCAGTACTTC.

This clone was seen only a few times. The chain recombines TRBV9 with TRBJ1-1, with D unclear. This CDR3 region has 14 residues. Germline CDR1 SGDLS, CDR2 YYNGEE. V shed 0 bases and J shed 5 bases, with 11 bases lying between them. CDR3 nucleotide sequence: TGTGCCAGCAGCGTAGACTCACTAGGGACTGAAGCTTTCTTT. It is translated as CASSVDSLGTEAFF.

The rearrangement links TRBV10-3 to TRBJ2-1; TRBD1 matches 10 bases. With V trimmed by 5 bases and J by 7 bases, 8 bases remained unmatched. CDR3 length: 15 amino acids. Germline CDR1 reads ENHRY; CDR2 reads SYGVKD. The CDR3 DNA sequence: TGTGCCATCAGTTCGGGACAGGGGACGAGAAATGAGCAGTTCTTC. Protein: CAISSGQGTRNEQFF.

This clone was counted between two and nine times. The CDR3 DNA is TGTGCCAGCAGTGCCTGGGACAGATCCTACGAGCAGTACTTC. Encoded protein: CASSAWDRSYEQYF. The chain joins TRBV25-1 to TRBJ2-5, with 7 bases identical to TRBD1. The DNA end is a closer match to TRBJ2-7, so the J assignment may be wrong. This CDR3 contains 14 residues. Germline CDR1 reads MGHDK; CDR2 reads SYGVNS.

The gene calls are TRBV30 and TRBJ2-7; no firm D call. The CDR3 sequence is 15 residues long. Trimming shortened V by 3 bases and J by 3 bases, and 18 bases separated the two germline ends. Germline V gives CDR1 GTSNPN, CDR2 SVGIG (reference sequence). The CDR3 DNA is TGTGCCTGGAGCGGTGGGCCTCCTTCATTCTACGAGCAGTACTTC. It yields the protein CAWSGGPPSFYEQYF.

The rearrangement links TRBV9 to TRBJ1-3; TRBD1 aligns across 7 bases. There are 17 residues in the CDR3. Germline CDR1 SGDLS, CDR2 YYNGEE. V gave up 3 bases and J gave up 0 bases; unmatched junction bases: 9. CDR3 protein: CASSADPGQASGNTIYF. CDR3 DNA: TGTGCCAGCAGCGCCGATCCCGGACAGGCCTCTGGAAACACCATATATTTT.

Regarding this clone: One end of the junction does not line up with germline, which may come from a read error. The genes are TRBV7-9 and TRBJ1-4; D is uncertain. The germline gives CDR1 SEHNR, CDR2 FQNEAQ (reference sequence). The CDR3 loop spans 15 amino acids. The CDR3 nucleotides read TGTTCCAGCAGCGCCCGGAAAGGACTCAATGAAAAACTGTTTTTT. Translated: CSSSARKGLNEKLFF.

The J gene is TRBJ2-3, the V gene TRBV5-1, with D possibly matching TRBD2 (5 bases). Germline V gene data show CDR1 as SGHRS and CDR2 as YFSETQ. The CDR3 extends over 14 amino acids. The ends were cut back, 6 bases at V and 1 base at J, with 12 bases in the middle. The CDR3 DNA reads as TGCGCCAGCACCTTAGTCGGGGGCACAGATACGCAGTATTTT. Translating it yields CASTLVGGTDTQYF. Combining the CDR3 with reference TRBV5-1 and TRBJ2-3 gives the whole variable domain KAGVTQTPRYLIKTRGQQVTLSCSPISGHRSVSWYQQTPGQGLQFLFEYFSETQRNKGNFPGRFSGRQFSNSRSEMNVSTLELGDSALYLCASTLVGGTDTQYFGPGTRLTVL.

The V gene is TRBV7-3, the J gene TRBJ2-3; 8 bases line up with TRBD2. CDR3 length: 15 amino acids. V lost 5 bases, J lost 5 bases, and 9 bases stayed unmatched. CDR1 and CDR2 (germline): SGHTA, FQGTGA. The CDR3 loop reads CASSPKAGEVDTQYF. The CDR3 region has the DNA TGTGCCAGCAGCCCCAAAGCGGGAGAGGTAGATACGCAGTATTTT.

The V gene is TRBV11-1, the J gene TRBJ2-6, with TRBD1 identical over 11 bases. Germline CDR1 SGHAT, CDR2 FQDESV (reference sequence). With V trimmed by 5 bases and J by 4 bases, 10 bases remained unmatched. The CDR3 sequence is 18 residues long. The CDR3 loop is CASSVTGTGGSGANVLTF. As DNA, the CDR3 is TGTGCCAGCAGCGTCACCGGGACAGGGGGATCAGGGGCCAACGTCCTGACTTTC.

This clone was detected a few times. J is TRBJ1-2 and V is TRBV6-5, with D tentatively TRBD1 (5 bases). Germline V lookup: CDR1 MNHEY, CDR2 SVGAGI. Trimming pared 0 bases from V and 4 bases from J, leaving 9 bases between. This CDR3 has 14 amino acids. The CDR3 DNA is TGTGCCAGCAGTTACTCGGGGGGAGTCTATGGCTACACCTTC. It encodes CASSYSGGVYGYTF.

The chain joins TRBV30 to TRBJ1-6; no firm D call. Germline-derived CDR1 and CDR2 are GTSNPN and SVGIG (reference sequence). The ends were cut back, 0 bases at V and 7 bases at J, with 13 bases in the middle. The CDR3 totals 15 residues. The chain's CDR3 is CAWSVHARGNSPLHF. The CDR3 DNA reads as TGTGCCTGGAGTGTACATGCTCGGGGAAATTCACCCCTCCACTTT. Full variable domain (rest looked up from reference TRBV30 and TRBJ1-6): SQTIHQWPATLVQPVGSPLSLECTVEGTSNPNLYWYRQAAGRGLQLLFYSVGIGQISSEVPQNLSASRPQDRQFILSSKKLLLSDSGFYLCAWSVHARGNSPLHFGNGTRLTVT.

This clone was picked up a small number of times. The chain uses TRBV2 and TRBJ2-1; TRBD1 is a possible D gene (5 bases). The CDR3 consists of 14 residues. The V gene lost 8 bases and the J gene lost 8 bases, with 19 bases spanning the gap. Germline CDR1 is SNHLY and CDR2 is FYNNEI. CDR3 sequence reads: CASRLGRGWDEQFF. DNA for the CDR3: TGTGCCAGCCGTCTGGGGCGAGGTTGGGATGAGCAGTTCTTC.

The chain couples TRBV27 to TRBJ1-1; tentative D call: TRBD1 (6 bases). V was trimmed by 4 bases and J by 12 bases, leaving 15 bases between them. The CDR3 has 12 residues. Germline V gene data show CDR1 as MNHEY and CDR2 as SMNVEV (reference sequence). The CDR3 DNA is TGTGCCAGCAGTTATGGACAGCATCTGACTTTCTTT. Protein product: CASSYGQHLTFF.

The CDR3 protein is CASSPRGTVFNDEQFF. For the CDR3, the DNA is TGTGCCAGCAGTCCGCGGGGGACGGTATTTAACGATGAGCAGTTCTTC. The chain uses TRBV27 and TRBJ2-1; 7 positions agree with TRBD2. Germline lookup yields CDR1 MNHEY and CDR2 SMNVEV (reference sequence). Trimming at V came to 5 bases and at J to 8 bases, leaving 15 bases not matched to a gene. The CDR3 runs to 16 residues.

The gene calls are TRBV5-4 and TRBJ2-3; TRBD2 aligns across 7 bases. The CDR3 is 14 amino acids. V dropped 5 bases and J dropped 1; count of bases not matched to a gene: 4. CDR1 and CDR2 (germline): SGHNT, YYREEE (reference sequence). The CDR3 nucleotides are TGTGCCAGCAGACTTCGGGGGGGCACAGATACGCAGTATTTT. It encodes CASRLRGGTDTQYF.

V and J are TRBV4-3 and TRBJ2-7; weak D call: TRBD2 (6 bases). The ends were cut back, 3 bases at V and 1 base at J, with 7 bases in the middle. This CDR3 region has 13 residues. CDR1 and CDR2 from the germline V gene are LGHNA and YSLEER. The CDR3 DNA sequence: TGCGCCAGCAGCCAGACTAGGTCCTACGAGCAGTACTTC. This gives the protein CASSQTRSYEQYF.

The chain joins TRBV7-2 to TRBJ2-5; D is possibly TRBD1 (6 bases). The CDR3 runs to 15 residues. Germline assignment: CDR1 SGHTA and CDR2 FQGNSA. Trimming stripped 5 bases from V and 1 base from J, with 14 bases between. The CDR3 DNA is TGTGCCAGCAGCACAGGACAGACGGGCCAAGAGACCCAGTACTTC. Its protein product is CASSTGQTGQETQYF.

The rearrangement joins TRBV18 to TRBJ2-4; 9 nucleotides match TRBD1. CDR1 and CDR2 (germline): KGHSH, LQKENI. V was pared by 1 base and J by 3 bases, with 16 bases of the junction left unmatched. This CDR3 has 20 amino acids. This chain's CDR3 is CASSPLHLSGTGLGKNIQYF. The CDR3 coding sequence is TGTGCCAGCTCACCACTACACCTATCTGGGACAGGGTTAGGCAAAAACATTCAGTACTTC.

V usage is TRBV23-1 and J usage is TRBJ2-7; the match to TRBD1 covers 7 bases. TRBV23-1 is flagged as an ORF with uncertain function. The CDR3 totals 15 residues. V lost 6 bases to trimming and J lost 1 base; unmatched junction nucleotides: 9. Here the CDR3 reads CASRSGQVASYEQYF. Written as DNA, the CDR3 is TGCGCCAGCAGATCCGGACAGGTTGCGTCCTACGAGCAGTACTTC.

The rearrangement uses TRBV10-3 and TRBJ2-7; D gene unclear. V shed 6 bases and J shed 5 bases, with 11 bases lying between them. CDR3 length: 12 amino acids. Germline loops: CDR1 ENHRY, CDR2 SYGVKD. CDR3 sequence: CAISSVFHEQYF. The CDR3, as DNA: TGTGCCATCAGCTCGGTTTTCCACGAGCAGTACTTC.

The gene calls are TRBV18 and TRBJ2-5; the match to TRBD1 covers 11 bases. The junction had 10 bases not matched to a gene; V was cut back by 5 bases and J by 5 bases. The CDR3 is 16 residues long. In germline, CDR1 is KGHSH, CDR2 LQKENI. This CDR3 is CASSALGQGASETQYF. Written as DNA, the CDR3 is TGTGCCAGCTCAGCCTTAGGACAGGGGGCCTCGGAGACCCAGTACTTC.

The V and J genes are TRBV4-2 and TRBJ2-3; TRBD1 matches 11 bases. Germline V gives CDR1 LGHNA, CDR2 YNFKEQ. The CDR3 loop spans 15 amino acids. J gave up 4 bases and V 1 base, and 1 base lay outside the gene matches. CDR3 sequence reads: CASSQGTGGPDTQYF. In DNA form, the CDR3 reads TGTGCCAGCAGCCAAGGGACAGGGGGCCCAGATACGCAGTATTTT.

This clone was counted only a few times. The chain carries TRBV20-1 and TRBJ2-7, with D tentatively TRBD2 (6 bases). CDR3 length: 11 amino acids. Trimming cost V 5 bases and J 5 bases, with 10 bases left between them. Germline-derived CDR1 and CDR2 are DFQATT and SNEGSKA (reference sequence). The CDR3 DNA reads as TGCAGTGCTGGGCGGGGAAACGAGCAGTACTTC. This gives the protein CSAGRGNEQYF.

The V gene is TRBV18, the J gene TRBJ2-5; TRBD2 might be the D (5 bases). The CDR3 covers 14 residues. Germline CDR1 and CDR2: KGHSH and LQKENI. Trimming took 6 bases from V and 5 from J, leaving 16 bases between them. The CDR3 spells CASSAEGNAETQYF. CDR3 nucleotide sequence: TGTGCCAGCTCTGCTGAGGGAAACGCGGAGACCCAGTACTTC.